A selection of T cell receptor beta chains follows, all from one sample in a study of shared clonotypes between healthy human individuals. Assay: immunoSEQ multiplex PCR; the TCRdb copy retains only in-frame clones and omits some. Found here are just over 2,000,000 clones, roughly 94% of them singletons; the top ten hold approximately 0.13%. Sequencing used naive CD4+ T cells sorted from blood. Every receptor here comes from a man between 18 and 29 years old in good health. CDR3s include the opening cysteine and the closing phenylalanine or tryptophan. D genes are given only for firm matches. Clone size is not always given. Where it is, it says once, few, many or a class for expanded clones.

d_gene: .
v_gene: TRBV6-5
j_gene: TRBJ2-7
abundance: .
CDR3nt: TGTGCCAGCAGAAGTACTGGGGGAGAGCAGTACTTC
CDR3aa: CASRSTGGEQYF

d_gene: TRBD1
v_gene: TRBV5-6
j_gene: TRBJ2-7
abundance: .
CDR3nt: TGTGCCAGCAGCCCCGCCCCTCGGGACAGGGGTTTGAACGAGCAGTACTTC
CDR3aa: CASSPAPRDRGLNEQYF

d_gene: TRBD2
v_gene: TRBV4-1
j_gene: TRBJ2-1
abundance: .
CDR3nt: TGCGCCAGCAGCCCCCGGACTAGCGGGAGTAAGGATGAGCAGTTCTTC
CDR3aa: CASSPRTSGSKDEQFF

d_gene: .
v_gene: TRBV6-1
j_gene: TRBJ2-2
abundance: .
CDR3nt: TGTGCCAGCAGTCCTCTACGGGCCGACACCGGGGAGCTGTTTTTT
CDR3aa: CASSPLRADTGELFF

d_gene: TRBD2
v_gene: TRBV18
j_gene: TRBJ2-7
abundance: .
CDR3nt: TGTGCCAGCTCACCCCGGACTAGCGGGAGACGCGACGAGCAGTACTTC
CDR3aa: CASSPRTSGRRDEQYF

d_gene: TRBD2
v_gene: TRBV5-8
j_gene: TRBJ2-2
abundance: .
CDR3nt: TGTGCCAGCAGCTTTTTCAGCGGGGGGGCCCCCGGGGAGCTGTTTTTT
CDR3aa: CASSFFSGGAPGELFF

d_gene: .
v_gene: TRBV15
j_gene: TRBJ2-7
abundance: .
CDR3nt: TGTGCCACCAGCAGAGAACAGGGCAGCCTCGAGCAGTACTTC
CDR3aa: CATSREQGSLEQYF

d_gene: .
v_gene: TRBV10-2
j_gene: TRBJ1-2
abundance: .
CDR3nt: TGCGCCAGCAGTGAGCCCCTCCCGGGTGGCTACACCTTC
CDR3aa: CASSEPLPGGYTF

d_gene: .
v_gene: TRBV30
j_gene: TRBJ1-2
abundance: .
CDR3nt: TGTGCCTGGACAGGGCTATCCTTCTATGGCTACACCTTC
CDR3aa: CAWTGLSFYGYTF

d_gene: TRBD1
v_gene: TRBV6-5
j_gene: TRBJ1-2
abundance: .
CDR3nt: TGTGCCAGCAGTTACCTGGACAGGGCGATGAACTATGGCTACACCTTC
CDR3aa: CASSYLDRAMNYGYTF

d_gene: .
v_gene: TRBV27
j_gene: TRBJ1-1
abundance: once
CDR3nt: TGTGCCAGCAGTTCGGGGGTGGGCACTGAAGCTTTCTTT
CDR3aa: CASSSGVGTEAFF

d_gene: TRBD2
v_gene: TRBV18
j_gene: TRBJ2-1
abundance: .
CDR3nt: TGTGCCAGCTCCCGGCTAGCGGGGGGTTTTAATGGGCAGTTCTTC
CDR3aa: CASSRLAGGFNGQFF

d_gene: .
v_gene: TRBV7-9
j_gene: TRBJ1-1
abundance: few
CDR3nt: TGTGCCAGCAGCTTAGCAGGGGCCACTGAAGCTTTCTTT
CDR3aa: CASSLAGATEAFF

d_gene: .
v_gene: TRBV11-3
j_gene: TRBJ2-1
abundance: .
CDR3nt: TGTGCCAGCAGCTTAGAGTTTAAGGACAGTGGCTCCTACAATGAGCAGTTCTTC
CDR3aa: CASSLEFKDSGSYNEQFF

d_gene: .
v_gene: TRBV4-1
j_gene: TRBJ1-6
abundance: .
CDR3nt: TGCGCCAGCAGCCAAGACCTCGTCGGGGTAGGTTCACCCCTCCACTTT
CDR3aa: CASSQDLVGVGSPLHF

d_gene: .
v_gene: TRBV7-3
j_gene: TRBJ2-3
abundance: .
CDR3nt: TGTGCCAGCAGCTTAAAGGGGGGCACAGATACGCAGTATTTT
CDR3aa: CASSLKGGTDTQYF

d_gene: TRBD2
v_gene: TRBV5-1
j_gene: TRBJ2-7
abundance: .
CDR3nt: TGCGCCAGCAGCCAGTGGACTAGCGGGAGTATCGACGAGCAGTACTTC
CDR3aa: CASSQWTSGSIDEQYF

d_gene: .
v_gene: TRBV29-1
j_gene: TRBJ2-6
abundance: .
CDR3nt: TGCAGCGTTGTAGATCGGACAGCCGGGGCCAACGTCCTGACTTTC
CDR3aa: CSVVDRTAGANVLTF

d_gene: .
v_gene: TRBV12-5
j_gene: TRBJ2-2
abundance: once
CDR3nt: TGTGCTAGTGGCACCGGTCGGGAGGAGCTGTTTTTT
CDR3aa: CASGTGREELFF

d_gene: .
v_gene: TRBV5-1
j_gene: TRBJ2-3
abundance: .
CDR3nt: TGCGCCAGCAGCTTAGGCGATCGCACAGATACGCAGTATTTT
CDR3aa: CASSLGDRTDTQYF

d_gene: TRBD1
v_gene: TRBV29-1
j_gene: TRBJ1-1
abundance: .
CDR3nt: TGCAGCGGGGTAATAACAGGGGTGGCTTTCTTT
CDR3aa: CSGVITGVAFF

d_gene: .
v_gene: TRBV6-1
j_gene: TRBJ1-4
abundance: .
CDR3nt: TGTGCCAGCAGTGAAGGAAAAGCGGGTCGGAATGAAAAACTGTTTTTT
CDR3aa: CASSEGKAGRNEKLFF

d_gene: TRBD2
v_gene: TRBV4-3
j_gene: TRBJ2-1
abundance: .
CDR3nt: TGCGCCAGCAGCCAAGCCGCGGGAGGGACCCACAATGAGCAGTTCTTC
CDR3aa: CASSQAAGGTHNEQFF

d_gene: .
v_gene: TRBV30
j_gene: TRBJ2-7
abundance: .
CDR3nt: TGTGCCTGGAGTGTAAAGGGAGGGGGCTACGAGCAGTACTTC
CDR3aa: CAWSVKGGGYEQYF

d_gene: .
v_gene: TRBV6-1
j_gene: TRBJ2-7
abundance: once
CDR3nt: TGTGCCAGCAGCCGGGACACCTACTACGAGCAGTACTTC
CDR3aa: CASSRDTYYEQYF

d_gene: TRBD2
v_gene: TRBV7-2
j_gene: TRBJ2-7
abundance: .
CDR3nt: TGTGCCAGCAGCTTGAACCCTAGCGGGAGCTACGAGCAGTACTTC
CDR3aa: CASSLNPSGSYEQYF